This T cell receptor (beta chain) was retrieved from a study of blood T cells in healthy people across ages. Study-level results: Measured against age, TCR beta diversity per million T cells decreased in a roughly linear manner.

Together with a sample-barcoded 5' primer, a J-beta primer mix was included in a second PCR lasting roughly 6 to 12 cycles. TCRdb re-called the 5' RACE reads with MiXCR, one entry per CDR3 protein. The sample lists roughly 2 million distinct CDR3 sequences, roughly 52% seen once, with 2% to 2.5% in the top ten. Regarding this clonotype: What it binds is unknown.

Germline V gene lookup returns CDR1 DFQATT and CDR2 SNEGSKA (reference sequence). V was pared by 4 bases and J by 2 bases, with 12 bases of the junction left unmatched. The CDR3 contains 18 residues. The clonotype originates from a woman in her thirties or forties in good health. The sample comprised blood. The chain joins TRBV20-1 to TRBJ2-1; 12 bases are shared with TRBD2. The CDR3 DNA reads TGCAGTGCTACAGGGGAGCTAGCGGGGGGGAACCCCTACAATGAGCAGTTCTTC. Amino acids: CSATGELAGGNPYNEQFF.